A single sample is the source of the 5 T cell receptor beta chains below, sequenced in a study of T cell changes during pregnancy in multiple sclerosis. Assay: immunoSEQ multiplex PCR; the TCRdb copy retains only in-frame clones and omits some. Here the sample spans 35,000 to 40,000 clones, approximately 88% being singletons. The sample was CD4+ T cells from peripheral blood mononuclear cells, taken before pregnancy. The source of these receptors is a female donor with multiple sclerosis, enrolled in a pregnancy study.

The V gene is TRBV5-6, the J gene TRBJ1-2, with TRBD1 as a possible D gene (6 bases). This CDR3 contains 16 residues. Germline-derived CDR1 and CDR2 are SGHDT and YYEEEE. Trimming shortened V by 2 bases and J by 3 bases, and 17 bases separated the two germline ends. The CDR3 DNA reads as TGTGCCAGCAGCTTCAGGACAGTCACAGCTGACTATGGCTACACCTTC. Translated: CASSFRTVTADYGYTF.

The chain is built from TRBV19 and TRBJ2-3; D not certain. The CDR3 spans 17 residues. V was shortened by 2 bases and J by 0 bases, with 15 bases between the two germline ends. Germline V gives CDR1 LNHDA, CDR2 SQIVND (reference sequence). CDR3 protein: CASSIKIPTESTDTQYF. The CDR3 DNA reads as TGTGCCAGTAGTATAAAGATCCCCACGGAGAGCACAGATACGCAGTATTTT.

This clone has just one count. The chain joins TRBV5-1 to TRBJ2-7; 8 nucleotides agree with TRBD1. There are 16 residues in the CDR3. Trimming took 3 bases from V and 0 from J; bases not matched to a gene: 8. Germline V gives CDR1 SGHRS, CDR2 YFSETQ. The CDR3 protein is CASSYDPGQGSYEQYF. CDR3 nucleotide sequence: TGCGCCAGCAGCTACGACCCTGGACAGGGCTCCTACGAGCAGTACTTC.

V gene TRBV6-1 combines with J gene TRBJ1-1; 8 nucleotides align to TRBD1. The CDR3 is 14 residues long. The germline gives CDR1 MNHNS, CDR2 SASEGT. The junction had 4 bases not matched to a gene; V was cut back by 7 bases and J by 0 bases. This CDR3 reads CASKRGQVNTEAFF. Written as DNA, the CDR3 is TGTGCCAGCAAACGGGGACAGGTGAACACTGAAGCTTTCTTT.

The J gene is TRBJ2-5, the V gene TRBV20-1, with D uncertain. V lost 3 bases, J lost 1 base, and 3 bases lay in between. This CDR3 comprises 11 residues. Per germline, CDR1 DFQATT and CDR2 SNEGSKA (reference sequence). The CDR3 loop is CSASIQETQYF. CDR3 coding DNA: TGCAGTGCTAGTATCCAAGAGACCCAGTACTTC.